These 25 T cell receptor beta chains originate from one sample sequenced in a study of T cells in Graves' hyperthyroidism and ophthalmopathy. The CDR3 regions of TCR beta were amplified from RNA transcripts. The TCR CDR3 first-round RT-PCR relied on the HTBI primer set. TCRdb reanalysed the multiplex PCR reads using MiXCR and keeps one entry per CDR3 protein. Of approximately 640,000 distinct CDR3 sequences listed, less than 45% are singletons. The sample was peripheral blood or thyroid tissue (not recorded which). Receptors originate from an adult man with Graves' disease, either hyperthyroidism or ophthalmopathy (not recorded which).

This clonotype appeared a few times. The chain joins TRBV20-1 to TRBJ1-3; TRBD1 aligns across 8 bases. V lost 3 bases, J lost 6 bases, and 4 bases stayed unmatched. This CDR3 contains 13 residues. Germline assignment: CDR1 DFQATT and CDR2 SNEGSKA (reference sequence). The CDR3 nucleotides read TGCAGTGCTAGGGTACAGGGGGAAAACACCATATATTTT. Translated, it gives CSARVQGENTIYF.

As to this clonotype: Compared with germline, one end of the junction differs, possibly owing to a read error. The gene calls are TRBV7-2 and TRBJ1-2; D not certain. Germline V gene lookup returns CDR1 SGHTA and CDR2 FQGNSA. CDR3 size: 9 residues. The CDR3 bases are TGTGCCAGCAGCTTAAACAGCATCTTC. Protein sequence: CASSLNSIF.

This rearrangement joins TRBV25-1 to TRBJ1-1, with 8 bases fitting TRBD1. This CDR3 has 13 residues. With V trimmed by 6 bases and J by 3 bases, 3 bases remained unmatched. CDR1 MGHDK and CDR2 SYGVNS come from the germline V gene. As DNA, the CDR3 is TGTGCCAGCAGGGACAGGGTTTACACTGAAGCTTTCTTT. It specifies CASRDRVYTEAFF.

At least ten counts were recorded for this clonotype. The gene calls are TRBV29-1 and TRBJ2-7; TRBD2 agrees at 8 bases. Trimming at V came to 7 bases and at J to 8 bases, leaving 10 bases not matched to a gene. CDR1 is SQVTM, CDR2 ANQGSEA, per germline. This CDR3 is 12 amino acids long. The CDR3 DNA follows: TGCAGCGCTCAAGGGGGACTAGGGAAGCAGTACTTC. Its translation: CSAQGGLGKQYF.

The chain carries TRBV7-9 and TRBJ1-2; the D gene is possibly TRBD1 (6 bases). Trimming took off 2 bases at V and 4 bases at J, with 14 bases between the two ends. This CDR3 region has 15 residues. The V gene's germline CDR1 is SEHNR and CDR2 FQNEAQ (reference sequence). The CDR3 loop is CASSLSVGGPYGYTF. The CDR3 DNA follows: TGTGCCAGCAGCTTAAGTGTCGGGGGGCCCTATGGCTACACCTTC.

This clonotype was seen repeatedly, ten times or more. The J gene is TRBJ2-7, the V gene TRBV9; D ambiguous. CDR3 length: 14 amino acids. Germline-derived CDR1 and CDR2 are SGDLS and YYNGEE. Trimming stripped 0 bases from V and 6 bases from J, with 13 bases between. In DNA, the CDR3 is TGTGCCAGCAGCGTAGCTCCCCTCCCACTCGAGCAGTACTTC. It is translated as CASSVAPLPLEQYF. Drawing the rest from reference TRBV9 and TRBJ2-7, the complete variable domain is DSGVTQTPKHLITATGQRVTLRCSPRSGDLSVYWYQQSLDQGLQFLIQYYNGEERAKGNILERFSAQQFPDLHSELNLSSLELGDSALYFCASSVAPLPLEQYFGPGTRLTVT.

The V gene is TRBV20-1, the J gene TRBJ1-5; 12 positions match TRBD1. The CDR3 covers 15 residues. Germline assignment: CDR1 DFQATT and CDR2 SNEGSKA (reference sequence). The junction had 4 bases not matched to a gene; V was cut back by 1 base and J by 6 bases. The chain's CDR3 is CSARGGTGGGQPQHF. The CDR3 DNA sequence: TGCAGTGCTAGAGGCGGGACAGGGGGCGGTCAGCCCCAGCATTTT.

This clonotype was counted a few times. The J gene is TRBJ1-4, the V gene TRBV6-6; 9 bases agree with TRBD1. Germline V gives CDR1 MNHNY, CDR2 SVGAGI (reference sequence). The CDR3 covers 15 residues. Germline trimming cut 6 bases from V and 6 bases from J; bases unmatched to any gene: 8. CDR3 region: CASRDPGQGDEKLFF. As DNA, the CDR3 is TGTGCCAGCAGGGACCCGGGACAGGGAGATGAAAAACTGTTTTTT.

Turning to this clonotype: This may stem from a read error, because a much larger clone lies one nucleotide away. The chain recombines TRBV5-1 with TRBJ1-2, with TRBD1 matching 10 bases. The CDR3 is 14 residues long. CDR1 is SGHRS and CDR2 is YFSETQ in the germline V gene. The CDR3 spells CASSEDRGNYDYTF. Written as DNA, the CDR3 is TGCGCCAGCAGCGAGGACAGGGGGAACTATGACTACACCTTC.

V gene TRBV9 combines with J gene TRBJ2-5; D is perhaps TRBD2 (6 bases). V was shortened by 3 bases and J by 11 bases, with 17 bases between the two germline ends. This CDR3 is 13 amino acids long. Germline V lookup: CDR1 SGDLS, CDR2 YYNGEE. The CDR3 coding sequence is TGTGCCAGCAGCGGCGGGACCCAGGAGGGACAGTACTTC. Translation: CASSGGTQEGQYF. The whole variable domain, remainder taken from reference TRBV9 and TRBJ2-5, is DSGVTQTPKHLITATGQRVTLRCSPRSGDLSVYWYQQSLDQGLQFLIQYYNGEERAKGNILERFSAQQFPDLHSELNLSSLELGDSALYFCASSGGTQEGQYFGPGTRLLVL.

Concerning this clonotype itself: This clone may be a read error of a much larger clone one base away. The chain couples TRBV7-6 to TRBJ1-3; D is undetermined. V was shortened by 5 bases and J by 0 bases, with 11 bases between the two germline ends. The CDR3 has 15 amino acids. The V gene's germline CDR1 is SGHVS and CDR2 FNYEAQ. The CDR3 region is CASSPGSPSGNTIYF. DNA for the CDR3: TGTGCCAGCAGCCCGGGCAGTCCCTCTGGAAACACCATATATTTT. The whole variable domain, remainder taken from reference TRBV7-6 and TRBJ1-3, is GAGVSQSPRYKVTKRGQDVALRCDPISGHVSLYWYRQALGQGPEFLTYFNYEAQQDKSGLPNDRFSAERPEGSISTLTIQRTEQRDSAMYRCASSPGSPSGNTIYFGEGSWLTVV.

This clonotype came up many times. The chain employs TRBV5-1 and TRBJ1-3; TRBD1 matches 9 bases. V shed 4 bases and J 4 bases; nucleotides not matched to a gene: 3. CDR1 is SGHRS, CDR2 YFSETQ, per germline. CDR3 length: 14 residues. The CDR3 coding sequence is TGCGCCAGCAGCGATGGACAGGGGGGAAACACCATATATTTT. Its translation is CASSDGQGGNTIYF.

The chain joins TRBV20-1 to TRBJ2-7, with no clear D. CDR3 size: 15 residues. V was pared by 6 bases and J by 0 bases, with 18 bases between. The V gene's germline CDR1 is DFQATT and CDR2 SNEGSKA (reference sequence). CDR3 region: CSAHSFGSTSYEQYF. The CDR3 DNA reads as TGCAGTGCCCATTCATTCGGCTCCACCTCCTACGAGCAGTACTTC.

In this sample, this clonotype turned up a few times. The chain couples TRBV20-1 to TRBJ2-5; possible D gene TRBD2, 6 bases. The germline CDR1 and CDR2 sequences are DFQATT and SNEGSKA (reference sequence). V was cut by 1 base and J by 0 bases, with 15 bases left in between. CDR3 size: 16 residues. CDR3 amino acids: CSARGRGPLYQETQYF. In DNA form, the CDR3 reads TGCAGTGCTAGAGGGCGGGGACCCTTGTACCAAGAGACCCAGTACTTC.

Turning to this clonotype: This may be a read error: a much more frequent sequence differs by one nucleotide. The CDR3 spells CASSPGTHGYTF. The CDR3 DNA reads TGTGCCAGCAGCCCCGGAACCCATGGCTACACCTTC. This sequence joins TRBV7-2 and TRBJ1-2; D is unresolved. Trimming pared 5 bases from V and 6 bases from J, leaving 10 bases between. This CDR3 has 12 residues. CDR1 and CDR2 from the germline V gene are SGHTA and FQGNSA.

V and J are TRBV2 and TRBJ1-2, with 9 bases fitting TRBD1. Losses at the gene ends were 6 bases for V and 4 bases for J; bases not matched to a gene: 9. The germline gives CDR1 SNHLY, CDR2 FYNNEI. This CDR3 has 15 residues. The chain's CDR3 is CASSAGQGMSYGYTF. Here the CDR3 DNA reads TGTGCCAGCAGCGCTGGACAGGGGATGTCCTATGGCTACACCTTC.

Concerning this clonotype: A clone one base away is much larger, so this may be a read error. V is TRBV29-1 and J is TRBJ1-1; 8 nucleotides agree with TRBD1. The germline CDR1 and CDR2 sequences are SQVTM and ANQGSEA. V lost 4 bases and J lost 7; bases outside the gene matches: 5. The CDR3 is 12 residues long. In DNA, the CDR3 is TGCAGCGTTGGTCAAGGGACAGGTGAAGCTTTCTTT. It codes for CSVGQGTGEAFF.

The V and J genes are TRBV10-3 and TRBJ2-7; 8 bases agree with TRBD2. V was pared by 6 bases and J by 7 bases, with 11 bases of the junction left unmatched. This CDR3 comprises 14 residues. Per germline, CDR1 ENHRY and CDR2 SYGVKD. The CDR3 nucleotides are TGTGCCATCAGAAGAGCGGGAGAGATCGGGGAGCAGTACTTC. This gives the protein CAIRRAGEIGEQYF.

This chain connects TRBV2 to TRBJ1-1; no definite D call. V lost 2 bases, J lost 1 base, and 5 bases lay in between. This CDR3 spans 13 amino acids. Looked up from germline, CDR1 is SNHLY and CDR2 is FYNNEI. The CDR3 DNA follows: TGTGCCAGCAGTGAACTAGAGAACACTGAAGCTTTCTTT. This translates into CASSELENTEAFF.

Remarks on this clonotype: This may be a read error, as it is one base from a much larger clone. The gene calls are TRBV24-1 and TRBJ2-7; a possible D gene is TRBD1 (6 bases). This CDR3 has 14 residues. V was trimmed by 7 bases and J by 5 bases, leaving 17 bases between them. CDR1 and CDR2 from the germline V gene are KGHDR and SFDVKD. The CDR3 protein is CATSPGQRIDEQYF. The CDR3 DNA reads TGTGCCACCAGCCCCGGACAGAGGATAGACGAGCAGTACTTC.

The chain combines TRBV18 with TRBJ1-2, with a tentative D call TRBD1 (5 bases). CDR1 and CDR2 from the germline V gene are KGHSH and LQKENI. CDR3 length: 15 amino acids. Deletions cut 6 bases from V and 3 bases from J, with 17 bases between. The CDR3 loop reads CASSHLQGDHYGYTF. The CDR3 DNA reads TGTGCCAGCTCCCACCTGCAGGGAGACCACTATGGCTACACCTTC.

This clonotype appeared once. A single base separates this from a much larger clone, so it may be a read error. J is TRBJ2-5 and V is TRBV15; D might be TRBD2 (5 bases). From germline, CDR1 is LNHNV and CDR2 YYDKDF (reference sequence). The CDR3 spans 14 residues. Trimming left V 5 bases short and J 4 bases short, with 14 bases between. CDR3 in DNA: TGTGCCACCAGCTCACCTACGCGGGTAGAGACCCAGTACTTC. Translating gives CATSSPTRVETQYF.

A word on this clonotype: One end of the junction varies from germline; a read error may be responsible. CDR3 nucleotides: TGTGCCAACAGTAGGGACAGGGGTCACGAGCAGTACTTC. The encoded protein is CANSRDRGHEQYF. V gene TRBV2 combines with J gene TRBJ2-7; 10 positions match TRBD1. From germline, CDR1 is SNHLY and CDR2 FYNNEI. The CDR3 consists of 13 residues.

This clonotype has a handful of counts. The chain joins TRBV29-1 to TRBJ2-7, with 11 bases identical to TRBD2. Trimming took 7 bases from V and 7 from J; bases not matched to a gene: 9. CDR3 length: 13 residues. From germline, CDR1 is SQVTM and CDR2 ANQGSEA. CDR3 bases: TGCAGCGCCGCCGGGACTAGCGGTACGGAGCAGTACTTC. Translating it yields CSAAGTSGTEQYF.

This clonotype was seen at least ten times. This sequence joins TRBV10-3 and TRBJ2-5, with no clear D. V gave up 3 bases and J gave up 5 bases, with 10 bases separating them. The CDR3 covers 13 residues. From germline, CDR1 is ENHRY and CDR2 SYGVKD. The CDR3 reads CAISDAEAETQYF. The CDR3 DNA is TGTGCCATCAGTGACGCAGAGGCGGAGACCCAGTACTTC.